A single T cell receptor (beta chain) is shown here with its context. The germline V gene has CDR1 GTSNPN and CDR2 SVGIG (reference sequence). The V gene lost 5 bases and the J gene lost 6 bases, with 27 bases spanning the gap. The CDR3 runs 17 residues. The data originate from a study of blood T cell repertoires in COVID-19. The wider study: The study drew acute and convalescent COVID-19 samples from the United States, Italy and Spain. PBMCs, B-cell-depleted T cells, or T cells provided the cDNA or gDNA that made up the material.

In the source study's methods: Amplification of reference gene primers provided the estimated nucleated cell counts. Here immunoSEQ multiplex PCR was the method, and the copy in TCRdb shows in-frame clones only, minus some. The V and J calls and clone size come from that table; D and trimming were worked out from the DNA. The sample carries tens of thousands of clones, approximately 90% recorded once. The V and J genes are TRBV30 and TRBJ2-3; D is tentatively TRBD1 or TRBD2 (5 bases each). The receptor was derived from a woman aged 80 or older with active or convalescent COVID-19. Sequencing input: peripheral blood. CDR3 coding DNA: TGTGCCTGGGGGGCGCTGGCTCGAGCGGCAGGCAGGGATACGCAGTATTTT. Translation gives CAWGALARAAGRDTQYF.